The 6 T cell receptor beta chains below were found in one sample sequenced in a study of T cell responses to AZD1222 COVID-19 vaccine. Assay: immunoSEQ multiplex PCR; the TCRdb copy retains only in-frame clones and omits some. The table has about 48,000 clones, approximately 90% seen once; the top ten hold roughly 5.3%. Specimen: peripheral blood, collected 28 days after the second AZD1222 dose. All receptors come from an adult who received the AZD1222 COVID-19 vaccine.

The chain links TRBV28 to TRBJ2-6; D gene uncertain. This CDR3 comprises 14 residues. V was trimmed by 5 bases and J by 2 bases, leaving 7 bases between them. Germline assignment: CDR1 MDHEN and CDR2 SYDVKM. The CDR3 loop reads CASSLLTGANVLTF. CDR3 DNA: TGTGCCAGCAGTCTACTCACTGGGGCCAACGTCCTGACTTTC.

The chain employs TRBV18 and TRBJ2-6; no definite D call. This CDR3 has 16 residues. Germline V gene lookup returns CDR1 KGHSH and CDR2 LQKENI. V lost 5 bases and J 0 bases, leaving 11 bases between the germline ends. CDR3 amino acids: CASSMPRVSGANVLTF. In DNA form, the CDR3 reads TGTGCCAGCTCAATGCCCAGAGTCTCTGGGGCCAACGTCCTGACTTTC.

This chain connects TRBV28 to TRBJ2-7, with TRBD2 matching 9 bases. Germline CDR1 reads MDHEN; CDR2 reads SYDVKM. The CDR3 loop spans 14 amino acids. V lost 6 bases, J lost 5 bases, and 8 bases stayed unmatched. CDR3 DNA sequence: TGTGCCAGCAGCCGCCTTAGCGGGAGCAACGAGCAGTACTTC. Its protein product is CASSRLSGSNEQYF.

V and J are TRBV18 and TRBJ1-3; 7 nucleotides match TRBD1. Losses at the gene ends were 2 bases for V and 8 bases for J; bases not matched to a gene: 9. The CDR3 spans 15 residues. In germline, CDR1 is KGHSH, CDR2 LQKENI. CDR3 in DNA: TGTGCCAGCTCACCAGGGACAGATTCAGCGCACACCATATATTTT. Translated, it gives CASSPGTDSAHTIYF. Looking up the rest from reference TRBV18 and TRBJ1-3 gives the full variable domain: NAGVMQNPRHLVRRRGQEARLRCSPMKGHSHVYWYRQLPEEGLKFMVYLQKENIIDESGMPKERFSAEFPKEGPSILRIQQVVRGDSAAYFCASSPGTDSAHTIYFGEGSWLTVV.

The gene calls are TRBV12-3 or TRBV12-4 and TRBJ1-2; D is uncertain. The V gene lost 6 bases and the J gene lost 4 bases, with 12 bases spanning the gap. This CDR3 contains 13 residues. The CDR3 coding sequence is TGTGCCAGCAGCAATCCCCCGAGCTATGGCTACACCTTC. It encodes CASSNPPSYGYTF.

This CDR3 is CASSMSGTHYEQYF. The CDR3 DNA is TGTGCCAGTAGTATGTCCGGGACACACTACGAGCAGTACTTC. This chain connects TRBV19 to TRBJ2-7; a possible D gene is TRBD1 (6 bases). V lost 3 bases and J lost 3, with 12 bases in between. The CDR3 sequence is 14 residues long. The germline gives CDR1 LNHDA, CDR2 SQIVND (reference sequence). Full variable domain (rest looked up from reference TRBV19 and TRBJ2-7): DGGITQSPKYLFRKEGQNVTLSCEQNLNHDAMYWYRQDPGQGLRLIYYSQIVNDFQKGDIAEGYSVSREKKESFPLTVTSAQKNPTAFYLCASSMSGTHYEQYFGPGTRLTVT.